The 27 T cell receptor beta chains below come from one sample, sequenced in a study of blood T cell repertoires in COVID-19. Generated by immunoSEQ multiplex PCR, the TCRdb table keeps only in-frame clones and is missing some. The sample yields roughly 88,000 clones, about 90% seen once. The sample taken for sequencing was peripheral blood. The source is a woman between 50 and 59 years old in a cohort sampled during active COVID-19.

This sequence joins TRBV6-5 and TRBJ2-7; 11 bases align to TRBD1. The CDR3 length is 13 residues. Germline V gene sequence: CDR1 MNHEY, CDR2 SVGAGI. The J segment lost 9 bases and the V segment lost 7 bases, leaving 8 bases of the junction unmatched. For the CDR3, the DNA is TGTGCCAGCAACCACCGGGACAGGGGGACGCAGTACTTC. Translating it yields CASNHRDRGTQYF.

The chain has TRBV15 and TRBJ1-5, with D maybe TRBD1 (6 bases). The CDR3 covers 15 residues. Trimming removed 1 base at V and 4 bases at J, with 11 bases between. Germline V gene lookup returns CDR1 LNHNV and CDR2 YYDKDF (reference sequence). In DNA form, the CDR3 reads TGTGCCACCAGCAGAGGAAACAGGGAAAATCAGCCCCAGCATTTT. It yields the protein CATSRGNRENQPQHF.

The J gene is TRBJ1-5, the V gene TRBV28, with 9 nucleotides matching TRBD1. The CDR3 is made up of 14 amino acids. Trimming took 4 bases from V and 4 from J; bases not matched to a gene: 2. Per the germline V gene, CDR1 is MDHEN and CDR2 is SYDVKM. The chain's CDR3 is CASSSGQGNQPQHF. CDR3 coding DNA: TGTGCCAGCAGTTCGGGACAGGGTAATCAGCCCCAGCATTTT.

The rearrangement joins TRBV7-9 to TRBJ2-6, with D hard to call. V was trimmed by 1 base and J by 2 bases, leaving 9 bases between them. Germline V CDR1 and CDR2: SEHNR, FQNEAQ (reference sequence). The CDR3 has 16 amino acids. The DNA for the CDR3 is TGTGCCAGCAGCTTAGGTTCCCCGGCTGGGGCCAACGTCCTGACTTTC. As protein: CASSLGSPAGANVLTF.

The chain uses TRBV30 and TRBJ2-5; D uncertain. The CDR3 is 12 residues long. CDR1 GTSNPN and CDR2 SVGIG come from the germline V gene (reference sequence). Between the trimmed V and J ends, which lost 2 bases and 5 bases, there was a span of 9 bases. The CDR3 spells CAWSMSVETQYF. The CDR3 region has the DNA TGTGCCTGGAGTATGTCTGTGGAGACCCAGTACTTC.

This sequence joins TRBV6-4 and TRBJ1-6; a possible D gene is TRBD1 (6 bases). The CDR3 extends over 15 amino acids. Germline values: CDR1 MRHNA, CDR2 SNTAGT. Trimming cost V 7 bases and J 3 bases, with 13 bases left between them. This CDR3 is CASTGQLNYNSPLHF. The CDR3 DNA is TGTGCCAGCACCGGACAGCTAAACTATAATTCACCCCTCCACTTT.

This clone was counted a few times. The V gene is TRBV5-1, the J gene TRBJ2-7; TRBD1 is a possible D gene (5 bases). V was pared by 2 bases and J by 2 bases, with 11 bases between. The CDR3 consists of 14 residues. In germline, CDR1 is SGHRS, CDR2 YFSETQ. CDR3 protein: CASSFPTEPYEQYF. The CDR3 DNA is TGCGCCAGCAGCTTCCCGACAGAGCCCTACGAGCAGTACTTC.

The V gene is TRBV7-9, the J gene TRBJ1-1, with a possible D match to TRBD1 (5 bases). Trimming left V 0 bases short and J 1 base short, with 9 bases between. Germline lookup yields CDR1 SEHNR and CDR2 FQNEAQ (reference sequence). The CDR3 loop spans 15 amino acids. The CDR3 DNA follows: TGTGCCAGCAGCTTAGCAATGACAGAGAACACTGAAGCTTTCTTT. It translates to CASSLAMTENTEAFF.

This clone has only a few counts. The rearrangement joins TRBV6-6 to TRBJ1-5; weak D call: TRBD1 (5 bases). This CDR3 contains 15 residues. Trimming pared 0 bases from V and 5 bases from J, leaving 11 bases between. CDR1 is MNHNY and CDR2 is SVGAGI in the germline V gene (reference sequence). CDR3 sequence (DNA): TGTGCCAGCAGTTACTCGATCAGGGAGGATCAGCCCCAGCATTTT. This translates into CASSYSIREDQPQHF.

The chain joins TRBV7-8 to TRBJ2-1; weak D call: TRBD1 (5 bases). This CDR3 has 16 residues. Germline loops: CDR1 SGHVS, CDR2 FQNEAQ. V lost 2 bases, J lost 5 bases, and 16 bases lay in between. The CDR3 is CASSLIKGNPDNEQFF. In nucleotides, the CDR3 is TGTGCCAGCAGCTTAATTAAGGGGAACCCCGACAATGAGCAGTTCTTC.

In DNA, the CDR3 is TGCGCCAGCAGGGGCGCAGGGGTTGAGCAGTTCTTC. Residues: CASRGAGVEQFF. This chain connects TRBV5-1 to TRBJ2-1, with D perhaps TRBD1 (6 bases). V was cut by 5 bases and J by 9 bases, with 12 bases left in between. The CDR3 covers 12 residues. The germline CDR1 and CDR2 sequences are SGHRS and YFSETQ.

V gene TRBV9 combines with J gene TRBJ2-3, with D possibly matching TRBD1 (6 bases). Germline lookup yields CDR1 SGDLS and CDR2 YYNGEE. The CDR3 runs 14 residues. V lost 4 bases and J 2 bases, leaving 11 bases between the germline ends. CDR3 sequence: CASSIGQPTDTQYF. The CDR3 DNA reads as TGTGCCAGCAGCATCGGACAGCCCACAGATACGCAGTATTTT.

This chain links TRBV4-2 with TRBJ2-5; TRBD2 might be the D (5 bases). V shed 3 bases and J shed 5 bases, with 13 bases lying between them. The CDR3 is made up of 14 amino acids. The germline V gene encodes CDR1 LGHNA and CDR2 YNFKEQ. The CDR3 DNA sequence: TGTGCCAGCAGCCATCTTCCTCCGGGGGAGACCCAGTACTTC. It yields the protein CASSHLPPGETQYF.

The chain carries TRBV30 and TRBJ1-5; a possible D gene is TRBD1 (6 bases). CDR3 length: 15 residues. The germline CDR1 and CDR2 sequences are GTSNPN and SVGIG (reference sequence). Trimming shortened V by 3 bases and J by 1 base, and 13 bases separated the two germline ends. The CDR3 here is CAWRAGAGSNQPQHF. CDR3 DNA sequence: TGTGCCTGGAGAGCAGGGGCAGGCAGCAATCAGCCCCAGCATTTT.

DNA for the CDR3: TGTGCCAGCAGTGATTTAAACACAGATACGCAGTATTTT. It yields the protein CASSDLNTDTQYF. The genes are TRBV25-1 and TRBJ2-3; D is unclear. V dropped 3 bases and J dropped 2 bases, with 6 bases sitting between them. CDR1 and CDR2 (germline): MGHDK, SYGVNS. The CDR3 totals 13 residues.

This clone was recorded only once. The rearrangement joins TRBV7-2 to TRBJ1-1; tentatively, D is TRBD1 (6 bases). There are 13 residues in the CDR3. CDR1 and CDR2 (germline): SGHTA, FQGNSA. Trimming took off 5 bases at V and 1 base at J, with 8 bases between the two ends. Here the CDR3 DNA reads TGTGCCAGCAGCCCGGGACAGAACACTGAAGCTTTCTTT. The encoded protein is CASSPGQNTEAFF.

The V call is TRBV5-1, the J call TRBJ1-1, with D unclear. Per germline, CDR1 SGHRS and CDR2 YFSETQ. V was pared by 2 bases and J by 4 bases, with 12 bases between. This CDR3 has 14 residues. The CDR3 here is CASSLGSTFTEAFF. The CDR3 nucleotides read TGCGCCAGCAGCTTAGGATCGACTTTCACTGAAGCTTTCTTT. Using reference TRBV5-1 and TRBJ1-1 for the parts outside the CDR3, the full variable domain is KAGVTQTPRYLIKTRGQQVTLSCSPISGHRSVSWYQQTPGQGLQFLFEYFSETQRNKGNFPGRFSGRQFSNSRSEMNVSTLELGDSALYLCASSLGSTFTEAFFGQGTRLTVV.

The J gene is TRBJ1-3, the V gene TRBV12-2; the table calls TRBD1, which could not be checked here. TRBV12-2 constitutes a pseudogene. The CDR3 consists of 21 residues. Written as DNA, the CDR3 is TGTGCAAGTCGCTTAGCGACTTTTAGGACAGGGGGTATCAGAACCGGAAACACCATATATTTT. The encoded protein is CASRLATFRTGGIRTGNTIYF.

V is TRBV30 and J is TRBJ1-2, with D possibly matching TRBD1 (6 bases). Germline CDR1 and CDR2: GTSNPN and SVGIG (reference sequence). The V end lost 5 bases, the J end lost 8 bases, and 24 bases lay between the germline ends. The CDR3 consists of 15 residues. The CDR3 here is CAWGGPGEIIAGYTF. The CDR3 DNA reads TGTGCCTGGGGGGGTCCAGGGGAAATAATCGCGGGCTACACCTTC.

CDR3 sequence: CASTSGGRGPGELFF. DNA of the CDR3: TGCGCCAGCACCTCCGGGGGGAGAGGCCCCGGGGAGCTGTTTTTT. The chain combines TRBV10-2 with TRBJ2-2; 7 bases align to TRBD2. J was trimmed by 6 bases and V by 7 bases; bases with no gene match: 11. The CDR3 length is 15 residues. Germline CDR1 and CDR2: WSHSY and SAAADI.

The chain joins TRBV9 to TRBJ2-1; tentatively, D is TRBD2 (5 bases). V was cut by 0 bases and J by 3 bases, with 10 bases left in between. This CDR3 contains 15 residues. Germline lookup yields CDR1 SGDLS and CDR2 YYNGEE. CDR3 in DNA: TGTGCCAGCAGCGTAGTTGGCGGACTCTACAATGAGCAGTTCTTC. Protein: CASSVVGGLYNEQFF.

The chain uses TRBV6-1 and TRBJ1-2, with TRBD1 identical over 8 bases. This CDR3 has 16 amino acids. CDR1 MNHNS and CDR2 SASEGT come from the germline V gene. After removal of 2 bases from V and 8 bases from J, the junction contained 13 bases not matched to a gene. Written as DNA, the CDR3 is TGTGCCAGCAGTGAAATGAACGGCGGACAGGGAGGGGGCTACACCTTC. It specifies CASSEMNGGQGGGYTF.

The chain combines TRBV15 with TRBJ2-7, with 7 bases fitting TRBD1. This CDR3 has 15 amino acids. With V trimmed by 3 bases and J by 2 bases, 7 bases remained unmatched. CDR1 is LNHNV and CDR2 is YYDKDF in the germline V gene (reference sequence). CDR3 DNA sequence: TGTGCCACCAGCAGCCCCTCGGGACAGCCCTACGAGCAGTACTTC. Its protein product is CATSSPSGQPYEQYF.

The J gene is TRBJ2-2, the V gene TRBV10-1; TRBD1 might be the D (7 bases). This CDR3 comprises 15 residues. CDR1 is WNHNN, CDR2 SYGVQD, per germline (reference sequence). V dropped 8 bases and J dropped 3 bases, with 16 bases sitting between them. The CDR3 sequence: CASSEGASDTGELFF. DNA for the CDR3: TGCGCCAGCTCGGAGGGGGCCTCGGACACCGGGGAGCTGTTTTTT.

This chain connects TRBV30 to TRBJ2-1; 11 bases are shared with TRBD2. The CDR3 consists of 15 residues. V shed 3 bases, J shed 5 bases, and the junction held 6 bases outside the gene matches. CDR1 GTSNPN and CDR2 SVGIG come from the germline V gene (reference sequence). The CDR3 sequence is CAWRVAGGLNNEQFF. CDR3 DNA: TGTGCCTGGAGGGTAGCGGGGGGGCTTAACAATGAGCAGTTCTTC. Filled out from reference TRBV30 and TRBJ2-1, the complete variable domain reads SQTIHQWPATLVQPVGSPLSLECTVEGTSNPNLYWYRQAAGRGLQLLFYSVGIGQISSEVPQNLSASRPQDRQFILSSKKLLLSDSGFYLCAWRVAGGLNNEQFFGPGTRLTVL.

The rearrangement links TRBV25-1 to TRBJ2-5; D gene uncertain. The V and J ends lost 3 bases and 4 bases respectively, with 3 bases between them. There are 11 residues in the CDR3. The V gene's germline CDR1 is MGHDK and CDR2 SYGVNS. CDR3 sequence reads: CASSDRETQYF. The CDR3, as DNA: TGTGCCAGCAGTGACAGAGAGACCCAGTACTTC.

The chain employs TRBV5-4 and TRBJ2-3, with 9 nucleotides matching TRBD2. Losses at the gene ends were 4 bases for V and 0 bases for J; bases not matched to a gene: 9. Germline V gene data show CDR1 as SGHNT and CDR2 as YYREEE (reference sequence). The CDR3 is made up of 17 amino acids. The CDR3 region is CASSQGTSSSSTDTQYF. Here the CDR3 DNA reads TGTGCCAGCAGCCAAGGGACTAGCTCCTCTAGCACAGATACGCAGTATTTT.